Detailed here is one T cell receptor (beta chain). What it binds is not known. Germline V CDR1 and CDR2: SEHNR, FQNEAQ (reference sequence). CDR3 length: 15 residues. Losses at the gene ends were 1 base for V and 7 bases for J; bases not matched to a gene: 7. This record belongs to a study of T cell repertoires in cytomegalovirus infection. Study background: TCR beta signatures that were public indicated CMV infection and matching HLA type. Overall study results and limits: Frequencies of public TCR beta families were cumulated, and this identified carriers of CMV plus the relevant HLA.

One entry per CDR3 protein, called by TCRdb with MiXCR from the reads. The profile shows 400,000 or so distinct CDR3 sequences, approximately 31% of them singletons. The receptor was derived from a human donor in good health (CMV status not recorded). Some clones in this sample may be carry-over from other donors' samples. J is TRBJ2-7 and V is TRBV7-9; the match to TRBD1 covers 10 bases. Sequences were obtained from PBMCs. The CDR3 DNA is TGTGCCAGCAGCTTAGTAGGACAGGGGGTTCGAGAGCAGTACTTC. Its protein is CASSLVGQGVREQYF.